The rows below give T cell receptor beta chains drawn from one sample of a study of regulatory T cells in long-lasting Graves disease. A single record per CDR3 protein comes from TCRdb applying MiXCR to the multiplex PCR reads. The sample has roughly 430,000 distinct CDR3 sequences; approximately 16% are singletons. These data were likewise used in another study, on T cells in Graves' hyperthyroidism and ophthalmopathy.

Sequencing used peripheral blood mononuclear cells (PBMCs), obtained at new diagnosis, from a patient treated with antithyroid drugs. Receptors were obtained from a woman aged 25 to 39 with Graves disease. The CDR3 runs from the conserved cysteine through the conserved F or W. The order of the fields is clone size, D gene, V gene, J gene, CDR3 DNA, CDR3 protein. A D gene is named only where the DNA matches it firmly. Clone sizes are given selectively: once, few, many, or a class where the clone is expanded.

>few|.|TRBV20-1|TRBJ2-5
TGCAGTGCTAGAGTGGGTACGAGAGAGACCCAGTACTTC
CSARVGTRETQYF
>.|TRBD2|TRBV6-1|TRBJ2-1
TGTGCCAGCAGCTCCCCGCGGACTAGCGGGAGGGCGTCCTACAATGAGCAGTTCTTC
CASSSPRTSGRASYNEQFF
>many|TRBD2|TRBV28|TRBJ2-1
TGTGCCAGCAGATCCCTTAGCGGGGGGCCCTACAATGAGCAGTTCTTC
CASRSLSGGPYNEQFF
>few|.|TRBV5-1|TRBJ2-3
TGCGCCAGCAGCTTGGGGGGACTCGGCGATACGCAGTATTTT
CASSLGGLGDTQYF
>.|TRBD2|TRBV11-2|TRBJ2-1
TGTGCCAGCAGCCCTTGGGTTGGAGCGGGAGGGAGCTCCTACAATGAGCAGTTCTTC
CASSPWVGAGGSSYNEQFF
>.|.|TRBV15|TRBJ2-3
TGTGCCACCAGCGTCAGCAGAACGTCCGATACGCAGTATTTT
CATSVSRTSDTQYF
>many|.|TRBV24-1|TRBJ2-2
TGTGCCACCGCGGCCCCCCATAGGGCCGGGGAGCTGTTTTTT
CATAAPHRAGELFF
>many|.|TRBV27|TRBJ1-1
TGTGCCAGCAGGGCCCTTGAGCGGGGAGGCACTGAAGCTTTCTTT
CASRALERGGTEAFF
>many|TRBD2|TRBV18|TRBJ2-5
TGTGCCAGCTCACCATGGAGCGGGAAAGAGACCCAGTACTTC
CASSPWSGKETQYF
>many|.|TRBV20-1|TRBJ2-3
TGCAGTGCTAGAGACTCTCCGGCGTCAGATACGCAGTATTTT
CSARDSPASDTQYF
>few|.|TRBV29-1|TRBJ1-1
TGCAGCGTTGAAATTACAGTGAACACTGAAGCTTTCTTT
CSVEITVNTEAFF
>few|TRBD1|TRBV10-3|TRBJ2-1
TGTGCCATCAGCAACGGGACAGGGTTAAATGAGCAGTTCTTC
CAISNGTGLNEQFF
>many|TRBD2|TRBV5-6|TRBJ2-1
TGTGCCAGCAGCTGCACTCGACTAGCGGAGTGCTCCTACAATGAGCAGTTCTTC
CASSCTRLAECSYNEQFF
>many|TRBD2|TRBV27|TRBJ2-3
TGTGCCAGCAGTTCAGGGCTAGCGGGAGGGCCGATACCAGATACGCAGTATTTT
CASSSGLAGGPIPDTQYF
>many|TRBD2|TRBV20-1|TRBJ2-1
TGCAGTGCTAGAGTAAGTCTAGCGGGAGCCACCTACAATGAGCAGTTCTTC
CSARVSLAGATYNEQFF
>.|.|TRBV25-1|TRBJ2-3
TGTGCCAGCTTACAAAGGGGGGGAGGTGGCACAGATACGCAGTATTTT
CASLQRGGGGTDTQYF
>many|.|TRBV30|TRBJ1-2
TGTGCCTGGAGAGAAACAGCCAGCCCCAATATTAACTATGGCTACACCTTC
CAWRETASPNINYGYTF
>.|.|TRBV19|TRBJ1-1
TGTGCCAGTAGGCCGGACTCAGGGGTCCCTGAAGCTTTCTTT
CASRPDSGVPEAFF
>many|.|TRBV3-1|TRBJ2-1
TGTGCCAGCAGCCAAGATTTGAGAAATGAGCAGTTCTTC
CASSQDLRNEQFF
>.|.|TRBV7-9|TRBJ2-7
TGTGCCAGCAGCTTAGTAGGCGTGGGGCAGTACTTC
CASSLVGVGQYF
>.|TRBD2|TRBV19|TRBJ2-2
TGTGCCAGTAGTAACCCGAGCGGGAGGGACACCGGGGAGCTGTTTTTT
CASSNPSGRDTGELFF
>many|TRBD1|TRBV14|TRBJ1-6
TGTGCCAGCAGCCGAAGACAGGGAATCTTGAATTCACCCCTCCACTTT
CASSRRQGILNSPLHF
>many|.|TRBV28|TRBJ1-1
TGTGCCAGCAGCGAAGTGAACACTGAAGCTTTCTTT
CASSEVNTEAFF
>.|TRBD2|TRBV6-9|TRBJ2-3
TGTGCCAGCAGTTCCCGGGGCGGGAGTAGTACAGATACGCAGTATTTT
CASSSRGGSSTDTQYF
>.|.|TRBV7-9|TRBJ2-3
TGTGCCAGCCATAAGGGGAGGGGGCTGTGGGAAGATACGCAGTATTTT
CASHKGRGLWEDTQYF
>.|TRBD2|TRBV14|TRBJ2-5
TGTGCCAGCAGCCAATATCTAGCGGGAGTAAAGACCCAGTACTTC
CASSQYLAGVKTQYF
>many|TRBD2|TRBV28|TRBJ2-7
TGTGCCAGCAGTTTATTAACCCTAAGCCCGGGAGGCTCCTACGAGCAGTACTTC
CASSLLTLSPGGSYEQYF
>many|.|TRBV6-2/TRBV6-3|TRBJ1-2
TGTGCCAGCAGACCACTGACGGGACACAACTATGGCTACACCTTC
CASRPLTGHNYGYTF
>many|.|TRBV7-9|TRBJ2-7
TGTGCCAGCAGCTTACAGTTGGGCTTCTCCTACGAGCAGTACTTC
CASSLQLGFSYEQYF
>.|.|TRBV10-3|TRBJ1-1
TGTGCCACCACAGGGACGGACCTCATGAACGCTGAAGCTTTCTTT
CATTGTDLMNAEAFF
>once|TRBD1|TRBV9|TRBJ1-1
TGTGCCAGCAGCCAACGTGACAGGGCGAACACTGAAGCTTTCTTT
CASSQRDRANTEAFF
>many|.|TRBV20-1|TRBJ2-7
TGCAGTGCCAGAGTCAGGAGCTCCTACGAGCAGTACTTC
CSARVRSSYEQYF
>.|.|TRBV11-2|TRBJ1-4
TGTGCCAGCAGCGACAGGATAACTAATGAAAAACTGTTTTTT
CASSDRITNEKLFF